This T cell receptor beta chain was captured by sequencing in a study of T cells in Graves' hyperthyroidism and ophthalmopathy. Study-wide background: Peripheral blood was acquired at first diagnosis, ahead of any therapy whatsoever.

V dropped 2 bases and J dropped 6 bases, with 8 bases sitting between them. From germline, CDR1 is SGHDN and CDR2 FVKESK. The CDR3 is 13 amino acids. Thyroid ultrasound, orbital computed tomography, clinical symptoms, and serum thyroxine and TRAb underpinned diagnoses. This clonotype came up a few times. Its antigen is not identified. Study-wide results and caveats: Blood shared most expanded thyroid clonotypes above 0.001. Ophthalmopathy could be told apart from stable hyperthyroidism with a 13 V-J model.

Amplified regions were TCR beta CDR3 sequences from RNA transcripts. The HTBI primer set was used in a first-round RT-PCR of the TCR CDR3. Using its own MiXCR run on the multiplex PCR reads, TCRdb lists one record per CDR3 protein. The data contain about 600,000 distinct CDR3 sequences, about 14% of them seen just once; the ten biggest clones take up around 13%. The V and J genes are TRBV14 and TRBJ1-5; D call uncertain. This clonotype was obtained from a woman aged 45 to 65 with Graves' ophthalmopathy. Sequenced: blood. The chain's CDR3 is CASSQSASQPQHF. The CDR3 DNA reads TGTGCCAGCAGCCAAAGTGCCAGTCAGCCCCAGCATTTT.